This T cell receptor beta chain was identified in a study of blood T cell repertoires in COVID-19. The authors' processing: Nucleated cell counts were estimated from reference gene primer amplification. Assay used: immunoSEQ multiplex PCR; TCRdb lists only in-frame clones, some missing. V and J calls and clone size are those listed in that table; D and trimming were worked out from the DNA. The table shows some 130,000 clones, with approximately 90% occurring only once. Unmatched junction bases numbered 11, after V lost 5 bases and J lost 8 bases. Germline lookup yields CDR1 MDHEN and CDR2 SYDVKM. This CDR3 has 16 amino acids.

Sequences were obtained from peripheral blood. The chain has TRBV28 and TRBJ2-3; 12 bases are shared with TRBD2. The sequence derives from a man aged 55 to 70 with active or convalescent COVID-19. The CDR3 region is CASSPPGTSGLGTQYF. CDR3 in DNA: TGTGCCAGCAGTCCCCCCGGGACTAGCGGGTTGGGTACGCAGTATTTT.